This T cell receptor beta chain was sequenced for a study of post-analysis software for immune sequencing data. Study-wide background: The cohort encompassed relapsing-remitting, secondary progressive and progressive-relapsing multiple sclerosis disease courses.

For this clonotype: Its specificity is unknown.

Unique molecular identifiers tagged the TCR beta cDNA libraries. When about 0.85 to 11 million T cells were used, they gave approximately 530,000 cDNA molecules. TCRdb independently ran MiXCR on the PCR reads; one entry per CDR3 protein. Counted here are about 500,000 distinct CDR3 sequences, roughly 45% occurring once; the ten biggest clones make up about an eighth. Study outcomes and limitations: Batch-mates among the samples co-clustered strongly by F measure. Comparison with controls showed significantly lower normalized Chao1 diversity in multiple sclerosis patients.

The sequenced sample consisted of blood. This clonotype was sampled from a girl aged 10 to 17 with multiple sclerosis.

The CDR3 protein is CASSFRSGTQYF. The CDR3 region has the DNA TGTGCCAGCAGCTTCCGGTCGGGGACCCAGTACTTC. The chain couples TRBV11-2 to TRBJ2-5; D gene ambiguous. The CDR3 totals 12 residues. With 3 bases removed from V and 7 bases from J, the gap between germline ends came to 9 bases. Per the germline V gene, CDR1 is SGHAT and CDR2 is FQNNGV.